These T cell receptor beta chains were read from a single sample in a study of blood T cell repertoires in COVID-19. Profiled with immunoSEQ multiplex PCR; TCRdb holds only in-frame clones, not every one. Of about 160,000 clones listed, around four fifths are singletons. The source material was peripheral blood. The receptors here all came from a woman of 80 years or more with acute or convalescent COVID-19. Each CDR3 is given with its conserved first and last residue. Fields, in order: clone size, J gene, V gene, CDR3 protein. The size entry is marked missing in some rows and otherwise reads once, few, many or a size class.

clone_size: .
j_call: TRBJ1-2
v_call: TRBV4-1
cdr3_aa: CASSQERGRINYGYTF

clone_size: .
j_call: TRBJ2-3
v_call: TRBV2
cdr3_aa: CASSEGTSGPTDTQYF

clone_size: .
j_call: TRBJ1-1
v_call: TRBV19
cdr3_aa: CASSNQRGTEAFF

clone_size: .
j_call: TRBJ1-5
v_call: TRBV7-2
cdr3_aa: CASSLEGRGQPQHF

clone_size: .
j_call: TRBJ2-3
v_call: TRBV12-1
cdr3_aa: CASSWGGKNSTDTQYF

clone_size: .
j_call: TRBJ2-2
v_call: TRBV6-4
cdr3_aa: CASSLSETGELFF

clone_size: few
j_call: TRBJ2-1
v_call: TRBV18
cdr3_aa: CASSRGGDNEQFF

clone_size: .
j_call: TRBJ2-1
v_call: TRBV6-1
cdr3_aa: CASSLVGVISEQFF

clone_size: .
j_call: TRBJ2-1
v_call: TRBV2
cdr3_aa: CASVGTRGPNEQFF

clone_size: .
j_call: TRBJ1-2
v_call: TRBV4-1
cdr3_aa: CASSQEGTGVYGYTF

clone_size: .
j_call: TRBJ2-2
v_call: TRBV4-3
cdr3_aa: CASSQEFVALAVGELFF

clone_size: .
j_call: TRBJ1-1
v_call: TRBV5-4
cdr3_aa: CASSPLRGTEAFF

clone_size: .
j_call: TRBJ2-1
v_call: TRBV2
cdr3_aa: CASIRTSGRAEQFF

clone_size: .
j_call: TRBJ2-1
v_call: TRBV5-1
cdr3_aa: CASSRGTEAYNEQFF

clone_size: once
j_call: TRBJ1-1
v_call: TRBV5-1
cdr3_aa: CASSSRDIRSSAEAFF

clone_size: .
j_call: TRBJ2-7
v_call: TRBV20-1
cdr3_aa: CSASVDRTFSYEQYF

clone_size: .
j_call: TRBJ2-7
v_call: TRBV20-1
cdr3_aa: CSASSATGTATYEQYF

clone_size: .
j_call: TRBJ2-1
v_call: TRBV7-2
cdr3_aa: CASSSVRNEQFF

clone_size: .
j_call: TRBJ2-3
v_call: TRBV25-1
cdr3_aa: CASSDPGTSGVSTDTQYF

clone_size: once
j_call: TRBJ2-1
v_call: TRBV4-3
cdr3_aa: CASSPRGPGLAEYNEQFF

clone_size: .
j_call: TRBJ1-1
v_call: TRBV10-3
cdr3_aa: CAISDPDRSEAFF

clone_size: .
j_call: TRBJ2-1
v_call: TRBV12-3/TRBV12-4
cdr3_aa: CASSSTGGVEQFF

clone_size: .
j_call: TRBJ1-3
v_call: TRBV11-2
cdr3_aa: CASSPANTIYF

clone_size: many
j_call: TRBJ2-7
v_call: TRBV6-5
cdr3_aa: CASRTGTSGYYEQYF

clone_size: .
j_call: TRBJ2-1
v_call: TRBV11-2
cdr3_aa: CASRETGSSYNEQFF

clone_size: .
j_call: TRBJ2-7
v_call: TRBV19
cdr3_aa: CASRPSGIPYEQYF

clone_size: .
j_call: TRBJ2-1
v_call: TRBV5-1
cdr3_aa: CASFPGGQSSYNEQFF

clone_size: .
j_call: TRBJ2-7
v_call: TRBV7-2
cdr3_aa: CASSLARASYEQYF

clone_size: .
j_call: TRBJ1-2
v_call: TRBV6-4
cdr3_aa: CASSPGNYGYTF

clone_size: .
j_call: TRBJ2-5
v_call: TRBV30
cdr3_aa: CAWSGGSAETQYF

clone_size: .
j_call: TRBJ2-7
v_call: TRBV5-5
cdr3_aa: CASSLRMTGLEQYF

clone_size: .
j_call: TRBJ2-7
v_call: TRBV7-9
cdr3_aa: CASSLGDNLYEQYF

clone_size: .
j_call: TRBJ1-3
v_call: TRBV14
cdr3_aa: CASSQYGQGGGNTIYF

clone_size: few
j_call: TRBJ2-7
v_call: TRBV7-9
cdr3_aa: CASSKVRGPYEQYF

clone_size: .
j_call: TRBJ1-5
v_call: TRBV9
cdr3_aa: CACSGREGQPQHF

clone_size: .
j_call: TRBJ1-6
v_call: TRBV5-1
cdr3_aa: CASSLVAAVDSPLHF

clone_size: .
j_call: TRBJ1-6
v_call: TRBV28
cdr3_aa: CASSLGAGPRSPLHF

clone_size: .
j_call: TRBJ1-1
v_call: TRBV29-1
cdr3_aa: CSVVGRVEKIAEAFF

clone_size: .
j_call: TRBJ2-3
v_call: TRBV6-5
cdr3_aa: CASRSTSGSRDTQYF

clone_size: .
j_call: TRBJ1-6
v_call: TRBV10-3
cdr3_aa: CAISVGQGATGSPLHF